This T cell receptor (beta chain) was found in a study of cytotoxic CD8 clonotypes in ibrutinib-treated CLL. About the study: Complete response was seen in 2 patients and partial in approximately 24; about twelve progressed and roughly 14 stayed remitted after a median roughly 70 months. Averaging across samples gave around 260,000 productive templates and around 100,000 productive rearrangements. Broader study findings: Higher clonality was seen at ibrutinib response and a return toward baseline at progression.

As for this clone: Its target is unknown.

Depths of 1 in 200,000 to 1 in 1 million T cells were the sequencing target. The method was immunoSEQ multiplex PCR; TCRdb's version includes in-frame clones alone and lacks a portion of them. The sample lists approximately 190,000 clones; around 75% were seen once. This CDR3 is 17 amino acids long. The sequence came from a human donor with chronic lymphocytic leukemia. The chain uses TRBV12-2 and TRBJ2-1; TRBD2, the table's D call, was not compared with the DNA. TRBV12-2 has pseudogene status. Material: PBMCs, obtained after 12 months of ibrutinib treatment. The CDR3 loop reads CASRLGSGRFSYNEQFF. In nucleotides, the CDR3 is TGTGCAAGTCGCTTAGGCAGCGGGAGGTTCTCCTACAATGAGCAGTTCTTC.